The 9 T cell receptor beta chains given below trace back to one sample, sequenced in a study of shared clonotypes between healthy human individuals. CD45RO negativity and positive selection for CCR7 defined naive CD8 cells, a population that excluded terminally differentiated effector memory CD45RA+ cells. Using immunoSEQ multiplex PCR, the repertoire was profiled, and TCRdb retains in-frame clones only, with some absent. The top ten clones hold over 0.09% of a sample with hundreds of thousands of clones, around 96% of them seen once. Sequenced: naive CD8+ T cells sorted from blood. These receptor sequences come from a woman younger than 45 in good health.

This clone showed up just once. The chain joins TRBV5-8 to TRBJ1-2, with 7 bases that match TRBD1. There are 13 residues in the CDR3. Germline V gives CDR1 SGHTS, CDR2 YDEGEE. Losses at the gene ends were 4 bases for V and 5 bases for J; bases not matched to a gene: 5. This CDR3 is CASSPGTAYGYTF. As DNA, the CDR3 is TGTGCCAGCAGCCCAGGGACAGCTTATGGCTACACCTTC. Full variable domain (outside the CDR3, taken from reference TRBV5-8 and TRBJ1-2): EAGVTQSPTHLIKTRGQQATLRCSPISGHTSVYWYQQALGLGLQFLLWYDEGEERNRGNFPPRFSGRQFPNYSSELNVNALELEDSALYLCASSPGTAYGYTFGSGTRLTVV.

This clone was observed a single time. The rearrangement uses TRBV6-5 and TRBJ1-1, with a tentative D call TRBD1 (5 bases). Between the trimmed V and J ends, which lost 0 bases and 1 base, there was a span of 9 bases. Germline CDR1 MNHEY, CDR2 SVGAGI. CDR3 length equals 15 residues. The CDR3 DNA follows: TGTGCCAGCAGTTACTCGGGCGGGGGGAACACTGAAGCTTTCTTT. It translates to CASSYSGGGNTEAFF.

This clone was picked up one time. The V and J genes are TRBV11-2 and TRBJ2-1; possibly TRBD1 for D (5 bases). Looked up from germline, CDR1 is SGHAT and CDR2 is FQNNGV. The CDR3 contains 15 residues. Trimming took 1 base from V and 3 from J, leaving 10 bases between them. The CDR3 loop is CASSLGQGRYNEQFF. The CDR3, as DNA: TGTGCCAGCAGCTTAGGCCAGGGTCGCTACAATGAGCAGTTCTTC.

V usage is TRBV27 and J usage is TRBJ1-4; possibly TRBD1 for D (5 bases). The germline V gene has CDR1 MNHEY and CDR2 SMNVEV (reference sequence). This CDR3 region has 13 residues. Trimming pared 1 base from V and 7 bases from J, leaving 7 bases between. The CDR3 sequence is CASSLWGGEKLFF. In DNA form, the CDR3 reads TGTGCCAGCAGTTTATGGGGGGGTGAAAAACTGTTTTTT.

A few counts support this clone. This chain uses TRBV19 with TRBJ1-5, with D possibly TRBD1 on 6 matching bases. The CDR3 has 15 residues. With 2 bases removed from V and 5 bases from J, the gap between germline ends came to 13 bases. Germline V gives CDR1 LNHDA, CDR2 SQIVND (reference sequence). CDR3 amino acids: CASSIPSRGDQPQHF. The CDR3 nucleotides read TGTGCCAGTAGTATACCCAGCAGGGGTGATCAGCCCCAGCATTTT. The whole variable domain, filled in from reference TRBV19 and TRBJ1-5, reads DGGITQSPKYLFRKEGQNVTLSCEQNLNHDAMYWYRQDPGQGLRLIYYSQIVNDFQKGDIAEGYSVSREKKESFPLTVTSAQKNPTAFYLCASSIPSRGDQPQHFGDGTRLSIL.

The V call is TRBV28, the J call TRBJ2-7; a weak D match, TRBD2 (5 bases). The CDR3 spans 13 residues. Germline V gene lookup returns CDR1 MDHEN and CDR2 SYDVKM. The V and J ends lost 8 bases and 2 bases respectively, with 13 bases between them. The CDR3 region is CASSRTGTYEQYF. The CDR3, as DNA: TGTGCCAGCTCCAGGACGGGGACCTACGAGCAGTACTTC.

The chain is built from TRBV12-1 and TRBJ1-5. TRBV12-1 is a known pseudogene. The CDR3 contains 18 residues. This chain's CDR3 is CASSSPSPRVWGNQPQHF. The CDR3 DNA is TGTGCCAGCAGCTCACCAAGCCCTAGGGTTTGGGGCAATCAGCCCCAGCATTTT.

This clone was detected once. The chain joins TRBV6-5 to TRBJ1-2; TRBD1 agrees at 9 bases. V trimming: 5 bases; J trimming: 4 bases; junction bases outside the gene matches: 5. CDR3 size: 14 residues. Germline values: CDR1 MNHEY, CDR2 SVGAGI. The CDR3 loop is CASSPRDRVYGYTF. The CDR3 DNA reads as TGTGCCAGCAGTCCGCGGGACAGGGTCTATGGCTACACCTTC.

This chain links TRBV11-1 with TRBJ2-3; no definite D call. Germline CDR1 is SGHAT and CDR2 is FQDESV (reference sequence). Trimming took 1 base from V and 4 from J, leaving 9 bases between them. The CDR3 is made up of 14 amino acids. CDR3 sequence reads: CASSLGPFPDTQYF. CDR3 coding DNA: TGTGCCAGCAGCTTAGGTCCCTTCCCAGATACGCAGTATTTT.